This TCR beta chain was observed in a study of long-term antiretroviral therapy in people with HIV. Overall study results and limits: Clones that had undergone expansion before ART prevailed in the repertoire throughout all time points. In HIV, the repertoires covered a tighter span of CDR3 lengths than in controls.

In its sample, this clone was seen once. The antigen is unknown. The run of the v3.0 immunoSEQ assay was at survey level. Clones were read by immunoSEQ multiplex PCR, and TCRdb kept only the in-frame ones, dropping some. The table lists 25,000 to 35,000 clones, around 90% of them singletons. The CDR3 covers 16 residues. Trimming took 3 bases from V and 1 from J; bases not matched to a gene: 7. Looked up from germline, CDR1 is SGDLS and CDR2 is YYNGEE. The source of this sequence is a young woman with HIV. The chain carries TRBV9 and TRBJ2-5, with TRBD2 matching 9 bases. This specimen was unsorted PBMCs, taken 1.8 years after starting antiretroviral therapy. The CDR3 here is CASSAGSGLAQETQYF. CDR3 in DNA: TGTGCCAGCAGCGCAGGCTCGGGACTAGCCCAAGAGACCCAGTACTTC.